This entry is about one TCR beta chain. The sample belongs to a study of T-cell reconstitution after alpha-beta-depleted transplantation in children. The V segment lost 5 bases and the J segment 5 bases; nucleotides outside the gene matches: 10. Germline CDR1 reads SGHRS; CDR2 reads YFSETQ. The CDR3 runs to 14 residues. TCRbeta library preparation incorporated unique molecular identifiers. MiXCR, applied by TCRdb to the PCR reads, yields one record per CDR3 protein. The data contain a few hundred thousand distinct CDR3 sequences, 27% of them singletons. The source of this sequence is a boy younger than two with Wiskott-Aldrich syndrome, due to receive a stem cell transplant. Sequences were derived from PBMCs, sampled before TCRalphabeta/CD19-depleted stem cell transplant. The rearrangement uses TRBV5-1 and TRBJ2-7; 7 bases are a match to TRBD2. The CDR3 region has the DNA TGCGCCAGCAGACCCAGCGGGGAGAGGGACGAGCAGTACTTC. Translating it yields CASRPSGERDEQYF.